The sequence of this TCR beta chain was determined in a study of high-grade serous ovarian cancer treatment subgroups (dated by TCRdb to the early 2020s). For context, the study as a whole: On average, each sample produced around 15,000 sequencing reads and nearly 7,500 unique TCR beta rearrangements. The study examined TCR beta repertoires in high-grade serous ovarian cancer patients who were grouped under a laparoscopic triage algorithm by complete gross resection or by neoadjuvant chemotherapy response. The cohort comprised approximately 30 patients: some 10 with no residual disease after primary surgery (R0), some 10 excellent NACT responders, and some 10 poor NACT responders. In total there were approximately 94 samples, since every patient provided one primary tumor sample and two metastatic tumor samples. Findings and caveats that apply to the study as a whole: Spatial information was not captured by bulk tumor TCR sequencing, so insight into HGSC tumor complexity and diversity was limited. The TCR repertoire analyses centered on CDR3, leaving CDR1 and CDR2 unanalyzed. Repertoire similarity between tumors of the same patient ranged roughly 0.11 to 0.85, whereas almost no similarity was seen between different patients. TCR clonal relatedness showed a positive correlation with neoantigen level and a trend toward positive correlation with copy number variation and mutation load from whole-genome sequencing.

The roughly 90 tumor samples were subjected to high-throughput TCR profiling using ImmunoSEQ. In the source study's methods: To measure repertoire diversity, the metrics used were richness (unique productive sequences), clonality, evenness and relatedness, and the Bhattacharyya coefficient was used to assess similarity between samples. A sensitivity analysis that removed TCRs with fewer than two reads produced consistent conclusions. Entries here come from immuneACCESS through TCRdb and include only in-frame sequences with V and J called. Some clones fail to appear in such tables; in the studies checked, an unresolved V gene covers under half of the shortfall, and the cause of the remainder is unknown. V, J and clone size reflect that table, while D and trimming were determined from the DNA. In this sample the table shows 4,500 or so clones, over 60% of which occur a single time. 18% of the sample goes to the ten largest clones.

Collection of tumor samples took place before definitive surgery or chemotherapy. The MD Anderson Biospecimen Extraction Resource handled genomic DNA extraction, while the MD Anderson Cancer Genomics Laboratory carried out the TCR sequencing. The CDR3 runs 14 amino acids, cysteine and phenylalanine included. The retained sequence is limited to the CDR3, 42 bases, with the frame set at the first base. Cut back by 1 base and 2 bases, the V and J ends lie 7 bases apart. According to the germline V gene (reference sequence), CDR1 reads LNHNV and CDR2 reads YYDKDF. As regards this clone: The antigen it binds to is not known. No base-level quality is on record; no much larger clone is a single base apart.

This receptor was taken from a human donor with high-grade serous ovarian cancer. The chain is made from TRBV15 and TRBJ2-3; the D gene could be either TRBD1 or TRBD2, each agreeing at 5 bases. The specimen was tumor tissue. Read as DNA, the sequence is TGTGCCACCAGCAGAGCCGGGACCACAGATACGCAGTATTTT. Translated, this gives CATSRAGTTDTQYF.